Listed below are T cell receptor beta chains from one sample, sequenced in a study of patients and donors after allogeneic stem cell transplantation. TCRdb re-called the RT-PCR reads through MiXCR, storing one row per CDR3 protein. The profile shows fewer than 500,000 distinct CDR3 sequences, about a sixth of them singletons. Sequenced input: blood, either unsorted or a sorted T cell fraction (not recorded which). The receptors derive from a human donor who was either an allogeneic HSCT recipient or a stem cell or donor lymphocyte infusion donor (not recorded which). It is not recorded whose cells these are; they may come from a transplant donor. Each CDR3 is given with its conserved first and last residue. The D gene is left open where the match is weak. The size entry is marked missing in some rows and otherwise reads once, few, many or a size class.

size	D	V	J	CDR3	DNA
few	TRBD2	TRBV6-1	TRBJ2-1	CASRPPGLALSYNEQFF	TGTGCCAGCAGACCCCCCGGACTAGCGCTATCCTACAATGAGCAGTTCTTC
-	TRBD1	TRBV12-3/TRBV12-4	TRBJ1-2	CASRGAGTGLSGYTF	TGTGCCAGCAGGGGGGCCGGGACAGGGTTATCTGGCTACACCTTC
-	-	TRBV11-2	TRBJ2-3	CASSPGGSSITSTDTQYF	TGTGCCAGCAGCCCCGGTGGCAGCTCGATAACTAGCACAGATACGCAGTATTTT
-	-	TRBV29-1	TRBJ2-7	CSVEREDRSYEQYF	TGCAGCGTGGAAAGGGAGGACAGGTCCTACGAGCAGTACTTC
-	-	TRBV13	TRBJ1-6	CASSLQARPGLNSPLHF	TGTGCCAGCAGCTTACAGGCCAGACCCGGCCTGAATTCACCCCTCCACTTT
few	-	TRBV4-2	TRBJ2-3	CASSLPQEGSPDTQYF	TGTGCCAGCAGCCTCCCTCAGGAGGGGAGCCCAGATACGCAGTATTTT
-	-	TRBV27	TRBJ2-3	CASSFTGPTDTQYF	TGTGCCAGCAGTTTCACAGGGCCGACAGATACGCAGTATTTT
-	-	TRBV6-1	TRBJ2-3	CASGNRVGTPPRTDTQYF	TGTGCCAGCGGTAACAGGGTGGGGACGCCTCCTCGCACAGATACGCAGTATTTT
few	-	TRBV13	TRBJ2-7	CASSLSLGESHEQYF	TGTGCCAGCAGCTTATCTTTGGGAGAATCCCACGAGCAGTACTTC
-	TRBD2	TRBV4-3	TRBJ2-7	CASSQGSGATFIYEQYF	TGCGCCAGCAGCCAGGGTAGCGGGGCGACTTTTATCTACGAGCAGTACTTC
many	-	TRBV20-1	TRBJ2-1	CSASGRRNEQFF	TGCAGTGCTAGCGGAAGACGTAACGAGCAGTTCTTC
few	-	TRBV12-3/TRBV12-4	TRBJ2-2	CASSLSRGGTGELFF	TGTGCCAGCAGTTTAAGCCGGGGTGGGACCGGGGAGCTGTTTTTT
-	-	TRBV7-9	TRBJ2-5	CASSFSTSETQYF	TGTGCCAGCAGCTTTTCAACATCGGAGACCCAGTACTTC
few	TRBD1	TRBV29-1	TRBJ1-2	CSDLPGTGGLGYTF	TGCAGCGACTTACCCGGGACAGGGGGCCTTGGCTACACCTTC
-	-	TRBV27	TRBJ2-2	CASRRYDLPNTGELFF	TGTGCCAGCCGCCGCTACGACCTGCCGAACACCGGGGAGCTGTTTTTT
few	-	TRBV27	TRBJ2-5	CASSLNRRGQETQYF	TGTGCCAGCAGTCTCAACCGCAGGGGCCAAGAGACCCAGTACTTC
-	TRBD1	TRBV20-1	TRBJ2-3	CSARKPQGGLSNTQYF	TGCAGTGCTAGGAAACCACAGGGGGGCCTATCGAATACGCAGTATTTT
-	-	TRBV4-3	TRBJ2-2	CASSQDFGGFTGELFF	TGCGCCAGCAGCCAAGATTTTGGGGGCTTCACCGGGGAGCTGTTTTTT
-	TRBD1	TRBV6-2/TRBV6-3	TRBJ1-5	CASSQGSIGQGGQPQHF	TGTGCCAGCAGTCAAGGGAGCATAGGACAGGGTGGTCAGCCCCAGCATTTT
few	TRBD1	TRBV6-1	TRBJ1-5	CASSRDRKNQPQHF	TGTGCCAGCAGCCGGGACAGGAAGAATCAGCCCCAGCATTTT
few	-	TRBV11-2	TRBJ2-5	CASSLEPPEEAGARTTQYF	TGTGCCAGCAGCTTAGAGCCCCCGGAGGAGGCGGGGGCCCGAACTACCCAGTACTTC
-	-	TRBV7-8	TRBJ1-5	CASSLGGVLSQPQHF	TGTGCCAGCAGCTTAGGTGGGGTATTGAGTCAGCCCCAGCATTTT
-	-	TRBV18	TRBJ1-3	CASSWYSGNTIYF	TGTGCCAGCTCCTGGTACTCTGGAAACACCATATATTTT
-	-	TRBV12-3/TRBV12-4	TRBJ1-1	CASSLFGRREAFF	TGTGCCAGCAGTTTGTTCGGACGGAGAGAAGCTTTCTTT
many	TRBD1	TRBV27	TRBJ2-3	CASSLNRGTDTQYF	TGTGCCAGCAGTTTAAACAGGGGAACAGATACGCAGTATTTT
few	TRBD1	TRBV6-2/TRBV6-3	TRBJ1-2	CASSYQGQGIYGYTF	TGTGCCAGCAGTTACCAAGGACAGGGAATCTATGGCTACACCTTC
-	-	TRBV18	TRBJ2-5	CASSPLYTGEETQYF	TGTGCCAGCTCACCCCTCTATACAGGAGAAGAGACCCAGTACTTC
few	-	TRBV5-1	TRBJ1-2	CASSSETGPDGYTF	TGCGCCAGCAGTTCAGAAACAGGCCCGGATGGCTACACCTTC
many	TRBD1	TRBV7-3	TRBJ1-1	CASSPGQGDTEAFF	TGTGCCAGCAGCCCGGGACAGGGGGACACTGAAGCTTTCTTT
few	-	TRBV29-1	TRBJ1-4	CSVSSTTTNEKLFF	TGCAGCGTTTCCTCGACAACAACTAATGAAAAACTGTTTTTT
few	-	TRBV7-2	TRBJ2-7	CASSLVNFYEQYF	TGTGCCAGCAGCTTAGTTAACTTCTACGAGCAGTACTTC
many	-	TRBV6-5	TRBJ2-3	CASSYSGDTQYF	TGTGCCAGCAGTTACTCAGGGGATACGCAGTATTTT
-	-	TRBV7-9	TRBJ1-2	CASSPQRVSYGYTF	TGTGCCAGCAGCCCCCAGAGAGTAAGCTATGGCTACACCTTC
many	-	TRBV7-2	TRBJ1-5	CASSLRGSQPQHF	TGTGCCAGCAGCTTAAGGGGGTCTCAGCCCCAGCATTTT
-	TRBD1	TRBV6-2/TRBV6-3	TRBJ2-5	CASSYTGQQETQYF	TGTGCCAGCAGTTACACGGGACAGCAAGAGACCCAGTACTTC
-	TRBD2	TRBV7-9	TRBJ2-7	CASSLPGTNQFYEQYF	TGTGCCAGCAGCTTACCAGGGACTAACCAGTTCTACGAGCAGTACTTC